These 22 T cell receptor beta chains were sequenced from one sample in a study of T cells after yellow fever vaccination (dated by TCRdb to between 2018 and 2021). Explained via the paper, the treatment or condition label denotes: live attenuated yellow fever vaccine strain. Libraries were built with 5' RACE. Instrument on record: Illumina NovaSeq 6000. Clones were called with MiXCR by TCRdb after fastp trimmed the public reads at Q25, and only in-frame beta chains were retained. Each CDR3 protein gets just one entry, which takes the most common genes and DNA from the rows behind it. The sample has approximately 250,000 distinct CDR3 sequences on record, about 5.2% of them singletons. Less than 3.5% of the sample is taken by the ten largest. The source was CD4+ T cells sorted from PBMCs, collected on the day of the yellow fever booster vaccination. Receptors originate from a man between 18 and 35 years old who received the YFV17D yellow fever vaccine.

The sample holds a few counts of this clonotype. The rearrangement joins TRBV9 to TRBJ1-1, with TRBD1 matching 7 bases. Trimming at V came to 4 bases and at J to 3 bases, leaving 6 bases not matched to a gene. CDR1 is SGDLS, CDR2 YYNGEE, per germline. CDR3 length: 14 residues. The CDR3 DNA reads TGTGCCAGCAGCTCAAGACAGGGTCACACTGAAGCTTTCTTT. Its translation: CASSSRQGHTEAFF.

This clonotype was observed many times. The chain carries TRBV6-5 and TRBJ1-2; TRBD1 agrees at 9 bases. This CDR3 region has 12 residues. Germline-derived CDR1 and CDR2 are MNHEY and SVGAGI. Trimming took 7 bases from V and 13 from J; bases not matched to a gene: 10. The DNA of the CDR3 is TGTGCCAGCACCATAGGACAGGGGATCTTCACCTTC. Translation gives CASTIGQGIFTF.

This clonotype was seen only a few times. CDR3 amino acids: CASSQVGGGEQYV. DNA for the CDR3: TGTGCCAGCAGCCAAGTTGGCGGGGGTGAGCAGTACGTC. This chain joins TRBV3-1 and TRBJ2-7; 7 bases line up with TRBD2. The CDR3 consists of 13 residues. Germline trimming cut 1 base from V and 7 bases from J; bases unmatched to any gene: 4. CDR1 is LGHDT and CDR2 is YNNKEL in the germline V gene (reference sequence).

This clonotype was detected a few times. The chain joins TRBV6-1 to TRBJ1-6; D gene uncertain. The ends were cut back, 6 bases at V and 0 bases at J, with 9 bases in the middle. CDR3 length: 15 residues. Germline V gene lookup returns CDR1 MNHNS and CDR2 SASEGT. The CDR3 here is CASSGPTSYNSPLHF. CDR3 nucleotide sequence: TGTGCCAGCAGCGGTCCGACCTCCTATAATTCACCCCTCCACTTT.

There are many counts of this clonotype. This CDR3 is CASSYLYEQYF. The DNA of the CDR3 is TGTGCCAGCAGTTACCTGTACGAGCAGTACTTC. The rearrangement links TRBV6-5 to TRBJ2-7; D unresolved. This CDR3 contains 11 residues. Trimming stripped 2 bases from V and 4 bases from J, with 3 bases between. Germline-derived CDR1 and CDR2 are MNHEY and SVGAGI.

The chain recombines TRBV13 with TRBJ1-1, with unresolved D. The length of the CDR3 is 13 residues. Between the trimmed V and J ends, which lost 2 bases and 11 bases, there was a span of 15 bases. From germline, CDR1 is PRHDT and CDR2 FYEKMQ (reference sequence). Here the CDR3 DNA reads TGTGCCAGCAGCTTATATGAGGAGCCGAAGGCTTTCTTT. Protein sequence: CASSLYEEPKAFF. Complete variable domain (other parts from reference TRBV13 and TRBJ1-1): AAGVIQSPRHLIKEKRETATLKCYPIPRHDTVYWYQQGPGQDPQFLISFYEKMQSDKGSIPDRFSAQQFSDYHSELNMSSLELGDSALYFCASSLYEEPKAFFGQGTRLTVV.

The J gene is TRBJ2-6, the V gene TRBV19, with D unresolved. Germline V gene data show CDR1 as LNHDA and CDR2 as SQIVND (reference sequence). This CDR3 has 16 residues. V was clipped by 4 bases and J by 4 bases, with 14 bases between them. CDR3 sequence: CASSTDPDWGANVLTF. The CDR3 bases are TGTGCCAGTAGTACTGACCCCGATTGGGGGGCCAACGTCCTGACTTTC.

The chain is built from TRBV9 and TRBJ2-4; possibly TRBD2 for D (5 bases). CDR1 is SGDLS and CDR2 is YYNGEE in the germline V gene. The V end lost 0 bases, the J end lost 9 bases, and 13 bases lay between the germline ends. The CDR3 sequence is 14 residues long. In DNA, the CDR3 is TGTGCCAGCAGCGTAGGCGGGTCCGGGATCATTCAGTACTTC. Translated: CASSVGGSGIIQYF.

This clonotype was detected ten times or more. The chain links TRBV4-3 to TRBJ2-3, with D perhaps TRBD2 (5 bases). Germline V gene sequence: CDR1 LGHNA, CDR2 YSLEER. This CDR3 has 17 residues. Trimming removed 3 bases from V and 0 bases from J, with 16 bases in between. The DNA of the CDR3 is TGCGCCAGCAGCCAGACCCCCGGGGTAATTAGCACAGATACGCAGTATTTT. Translation gives CASSQTPGVISTDTQYF.

This clonotype was detected many times. The genes are TRBV9 and TRBJ2-6, with D unclear. V was pared by 1 base and J by 0 bases, with 2 bases between. This CDR3 has 14 amino acids. The V gene's germline CDR1 is SGDLS and CDR2 YYNGEE. Written as DNA, the CDR3 is TGTGCCAGCAGCGTACCCTCTGGGGCCAACGTCCTGACTTTC. Translated, it gives CASSVPSGANVLTF. Full variable domain (outside the CDR3, taken from reference TRBV9 and TRBJ2-6): DSGVTQTPKHLITATGQRVTLRCSPRSGDLSVYWYQQSLDQGLQFLIQYYNGEERAKGNILERFSAQQFPDLHSELNLSSLELGDSALYFCASSVPSGANVLTFGAGSRLTVL.

This clonotype is judged medium-sized. The gene calls are TRBV7-2 and TRBJ1-5; D remains unclear. CDR1 SGHTA and CDR2 FQGNSA come from the germline V gene. The CDR3 length is 13 residues. Between the trimmed V and J ends, which lost 1 base and 10 bases, there was a span of 11 bases. The CDR3 nucleotides read TGTGCCAGCAGCTTAGACGATATCCAACCCCAGCATTTT. It yields the protein CASSLDDIQPQHF.

This clonotype was seen many times. V usage is TRBV5-1 and J usage is TRBJ1-4, with 9 nucleotides matching TRBD1. The CDR3 is 14 amino acids. J was trimmed by 6 bases and V by 3 bases; bases with no gene match: 3. The germline V gene has CDR1 SGHRS and CDR2 YFSETQ. The DNA for the CDR3 is TGCGCCAGCAGCTCGGGACAGGGATATGAAAAACTGTTTTTT. Translation: CASSSGQGYEKLFF. The full variable domain, rest sourced from reference TRBV5-1 and TRBJ1-4, is KAGVTQTPRYLIKTRGQQVTLSCSPISGHRSVSWYQQTPGQGLQFLFEYFSETQRNKGNFPGRFSGRQFSNSRSEMNVSTLELGDSALYLCASSSGQGYEKLFFGSGTQLSVL.

V gene TRBV4-3 combines with J gene TRBJ2-3, with a possible D match to TRBD2 (6 bases). CDR3 size: 12 residues. Germline V gene data show CDR1 as LGHNA and CDR2 as YSLEER. The V end lost 5 bases, the J end lost 8 bases, and 11 bases lay between the germline ends. CDR3 bases: TGCGCCAGCAGCAAAAACGGGGGTACGCAGTATTTT. This sequence encodes CASSKNGGTQYF.

This clonotype was counted only a few times. The chain uses TRBV7-2 and TRBJ2-7; 7 nucleotides line up with TRBD2. CDR1 is SGHTA, CDR2 FQGNSA, per germline. Trimming cost V 4 bases and J 5 bases; bases outside gene matches: 8. The CDR3 contains 14 residues. CDR3 sequence reads: CASSSNGGENEQYV. In DNA, the CDR3 is TGTGCCAGCAGCTCAAATGGGGGGGAGAACGAGCAGTACGTC.

This clonotype appeared a few times. This rearrangement joins TRBV5-5 to TRBJ2-3, with D perhaps matching TRBD2 (5 bases). The V and J ends lost 2 bases and 5 bases respectively, with 15 bases between them. The length of the CDR3 is 15 residues. From germline, CDR1 is SGHKS and CDR2 YYEKEE (reference sequence). The CDR3 nucleotides read TGTGCCAGCAGCTTTTATGGCGGAGGAGTAGATACGCAGTATTTT. As protein: CASSFYGGGVDTQYF.

This chain uses TRBV7-3 with TRBJ2-3; D is perhaps TRBD2 (5 bases). Trimming stripped 5 bases from V and 4 bases from J, with 16 bases between. The CDR3 is 15 residues long. Germline CDR1 and CDR2: SGHTA and FQGTGA. CDR3 nucleotides: TGTGCCAGCAGCCCCTCGCGGGTTCAGGCAGATACGCAGTATTTT. This codes for CASSPSRVQADTQYF.

This clonotype was seen ten or more times. V and J are TRBV4-3 and TRBJ2-7; D possibly corresponds to TRBD1 (5 bases). V was cut by 4 bases and J by 6 bases, with 13 bases left in between. This CDR3 spans 13 amino acids. Germline CDR1 LGHNA, CDR2 YSLEER. The CDR3: CASSPDGHREQYF. The CDR3 coding sequence is TGCGCCAGCAGCCCAGACGGACATCGCGAGCAGTACTTC.

This clonotype has only a few counts. The J gene is TRBJ2-1, the V gene TRBV24-1; D is ambiguous. The CDR3 is 14 amino acids. Germline values: CDR1 KGHDR, CDR2 SFDVKD. Trimming shortened V by 3 bases and J by 6 bases, and 11 bases separated the two germline ends. The CDR3 region has the DNA TGTGCCACCAGTGATCCCGGGTCGGGCAATGAGCAGTTCTTC. Amino acids: CATSDPGSGNEQFF.

This clonotype occurred a few times. The rearrangement joins TRBV12-3 or TRBV12-4 to TRBJ2-5; possibly TRBD2 for D (6 bases). With 5 bases removed from V and 3 bases from J, the gap between germline ends came to 16 bases. The CDR3 is 15 residues long. In DNA, the CDR3 is TGTGCCAGCAGTCCCGACTGGGTAGCGGAAGAGACCCAGTACTTC. Translation gives CASSPDWVAEETQYF.

In this sample, this clonotype turned up many times. CDR3 nucleotide sequence: TGTGCCAGCAGCCTACAAAGCGGGGAAGAGGCCCAAGAGACCCAGTACTTC. Amino acids: CASSLQSGEEAQETQYF. This chain links TRBV4-2 with TRBJ2-5; TRBD2 matches at 7 bases. Germline CDR1 is LGHNA and CDR2 is YNFKEQ. The V segment lost 4 bases and the J segment 1 base; nucleotides outside the gene matches: 12. CDR3 size: 17 residues.

This chain joins TRBV6-5 and TRBJ2-7; D remains ambiguous. Germline lookup yields CDR1 MNHEY and CDR2 SVGAGI. V dropped 4 bases and J dropped 4 bases, with 11 bases sitting between them. This CDR3 region has 13 residues. DNA for the CDR3: TGTGCCAGCAGTTCTGGACCGAGATACGAGCAGTACGTC. It encodes CASSSGPRYEQYV.

The chain employs TRBV4-1 and TRBJ2-5; D uncertain. Trimming took 1 base from V and 5 from J, leaving 11 bases between them. Germline values: CDR1 MGHRA, CDR2 YSYEKL. This CDR3 spans 14 amino acids. The CDR3 protein is CASSQVVGLETQYF. The DNA of the CDR3 is TGCGCCAGCAGCCAAGTAGTAGGGTTGGAGACCCAGTACTTC.